Listed here are 2 T cell receptor beta chains from one sample, sequenced in a study of blood T cell repertoires in COVID-19. The data were produced by immunoSEQ multiplex PCR, yet TCRdb's version contains in-frame clones alone and is incomplete. The sample has some 170,000 clones, roughly 84% seen once; the top ten hold 0.95% to 1.5%. Sequencing used PBMCs or T cells enriched from blood (not recorded which). All receptors derive from a human donor with acute COVID-19. The donor label of this sample is uncertain.

The chain links TRBV29-1 to TRBJ1-2, with D maybe TRBD1 (5 bases). Germline-derived CDR1 and CDR2 are SQVTM and ANQGSEA. Trimming removed 4 bases at V and 1 base at J, with 19 bases between. There are 16 residues in the CDR3. CDR3 DNA sequence: TGCAGCGTTGGAAACCTGCGGGACTACTTTAACTATGGCTACACCTTC. It yields the protein CSVGNLRDYFNYGYTF.

This chain links TRBV25-1 with TRBJ2-5, with 10 bases matching TRBD2. V dropped 2 bases and J dropped 5; count of bases not matched to a gene: 5. Germline V gene lookup returns CDR1 MGHDK and CDR2 SYGVNS. The CDR3 has 15 residues. CDR3 region: CASSEGTSARETQYF. CDR3 DNA: TGTGCCAGCAGTGAAGGGACTAGCGCCCGGGAGACCCAGTACTTC.